This T cell receptor beta chain was sequenced in a study of shared clonotypes between healthy human individuals. Broader study findings: Clonotype sharing across several donors was observed for 5% to 6.5% of naive CD4 clonotypes.

Measured with immunoSEQ multiplex PCR; TCRdb has only the in-frame clones, and not every one. The table has about 530,000 clones, about 96% seen once. Turning to this clone: What it binds is unknown.

The CDR3 extends over 16 amino acids. V lost 2 bases and J lost 1, with 13 bases in between. CDR1 is MNHEY and CDR2 is SMNVEV in the germline V gene (reference sequence). This TCR derives from a woman in her twenties or thirties in good health. This sequence joins TRBV27 and TRBJ2-3; no reliable D call. Sequenced sample: naive CD4+ T cells sorted from blood. Sample subset: CD45RA+ positively selected. The CDR3 region has the DNA TGTGCCAGCAGTTTAGGGCCTCTTGGGGGCACAGATACGCAGTATTTT. It encodes CASSLGPLGGTDTQYF.